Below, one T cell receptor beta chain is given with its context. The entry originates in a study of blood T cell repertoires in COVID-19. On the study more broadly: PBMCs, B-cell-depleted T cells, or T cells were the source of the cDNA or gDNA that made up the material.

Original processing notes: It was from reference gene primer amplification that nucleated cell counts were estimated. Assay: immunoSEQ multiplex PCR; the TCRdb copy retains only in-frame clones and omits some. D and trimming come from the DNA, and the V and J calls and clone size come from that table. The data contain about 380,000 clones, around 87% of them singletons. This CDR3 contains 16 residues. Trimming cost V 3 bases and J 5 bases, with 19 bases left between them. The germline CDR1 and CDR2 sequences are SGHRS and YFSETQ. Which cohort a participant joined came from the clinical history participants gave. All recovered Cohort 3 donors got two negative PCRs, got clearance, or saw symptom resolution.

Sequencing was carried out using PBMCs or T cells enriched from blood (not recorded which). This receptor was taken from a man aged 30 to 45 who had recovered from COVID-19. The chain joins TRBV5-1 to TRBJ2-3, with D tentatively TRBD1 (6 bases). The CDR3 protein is CASSSWGPALRDTQYF. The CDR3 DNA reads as TGCGCCAGCAGCTCGTGGGGGCCCGCACTTCGAGATACGCAGTATTTT.